This TCR beta chain was sequenced in a study of blood T cell repertoires in COVID-19. The method was immunoSEQ multiplex PCR; TCRdb's version includes in-frame clones alone and lacks a portion of them. The data show over 200,000 clones, about 87% seen once. Trimming at V came to 10 bases and at J to 3 bases, leaving 10 bases not matched to a gene. The CDR3 length is 14 residues. The germline V gene has CDR1 KGHSH and CDR2 LQKENI. Enrollees, about 18 to 89 years old, lived in around 23 US areas. The origin of this receptor is a woman aged 25 to 39 who had been exposed to COVID-19. The specimen was PBMCs or T cells enriched from blood (not recorded which). This chain links TRBV18 with TRBJ1-1, with 8 nucleotides matching TRBD1. The CDR3 nucleotides read TGTGCCACCCTGCAGGGGGCGGGAGACACTGAAGCTTTCTTT. Translating it yields CATLQGAGDTEAFF.